Presented here are 23 T cell receptor beta chains from one specimen sequenced in a study of OX40 agonist ivuxolimab in advanced cancers. Libraries were prepared through the immunoSEQ multiplex PCR assay. TCRdb limited this immuneACCESS table to in-frame rearrangements with V and J called. A share of clones is missing; checked studies link under half to unresolved V genes, and the rest is unexplained. A total of under 80,000 clones appear in this sample, 92% of them only once. Over 7.5% of the sample is in the top ten clones. The sequences come from CD4+ or CD8+ T cells sorted from blood, collected in a trial of the OX40 agonist ivuxolimab. The receptors were sampled from an adult with an advanced solid tumor such as melanoma, head and neck, liver or kidney cancer.

This clone was seen a single time. This chain joins TRBV10-1 and TRBJ2-1; 12 bases line up with TRBD2. The germline CDR1 and CDR2 sequences are WNHNN and SYGVQD (reference sequence). V lost 4 bases to trimming and J lost 7 bases; unmatched junction nucleotides: 8. The CDR3 totals 16 residues. CDR3 region: CASSVRGLAGVNEQFF. DNA for the CDR3: TGCGCCAGCAGTGTCCGGGGACTAGCGGGTGTAAATGAGCAGTTCTTC.

CDR3 sequence reads: CASSLQNRVPSTNEKLFF. CDR3 DNA sequence: TGTGCCAGCAGTTTACAGAACCGGGTTCCGTCAACTAATGAAAAACTGTTTTTT. The chain links TRBV27 to TRBJ1-4; D gene unclear. CDR1 is MNHEY, CDR2 SMNVEV, per germline (reference sequence). The length of the CDR3 is 18 residues. V lost 2 bases and J lost 0, with 16 bases in between.

V and J are TRBV29-1 and TRBJ2-2; possibly TRBD2 for D (5 bases). CDR1 SQVTM and CDR2 ANQGSEA come from the germline V gene. CDR3 size: 13 residues. V dropped 4 bases and J dropped 2 bases, with 8 bases sitting between them. The CDR3 nucleotides read TGCAGCGTTGGGCTAGCTAACACCGGGGAGCTGTTTTTT. Protein: CSVGLANTGELFF.

The gene calls are TRBV6-5 and TRBJ1-1; 7 bases align to TRBD1. CDR1 MNHEY and CDR2 SVGAGI come from the germline V gene. With 10 bases clipped from V and 6 bases from J, the junction kept 14 bases outside the gene matches. This CDR3 region has 14 residues. The CDR3 DNA reads as TGTGCCACCCAGGGGGGGGGAGAGTGGGCTGAAGCTTTCTTT. It codes for CATQGGGEWAEAFF.

This chain uses TRBV5-1 with TRBJ2-3; 10 bases align to TRBD2. Germline values: CDR1 SGHRS, CDR2 YFSETQ. This CDR3 spans 19 amino acids. The junction had 14 bases not matched to a gene; V was cut back by 4 bases and J by 0 bases. The CDR3 protein is CASSPSGLAGVQSTDTQYF. As DNA, the CDR3 is TGCGCCAGCAGCCCCTCGGGCCTAGCGGGGGTTCAGAGCACAGATACGCAGTATTTT. Looking up the rest from reference TRBV5-1 and TRBJ2-3 gives the full variable domain: KAGVTQTPRYLIKTRGQQVTLSCSPISGHRSVSWYQQTPGQGLQFLFEYFSETQRNKGNFPGRFSGRQFSNSRSEMNVSTLELGDSALYLCASSPSGLAGVQSTDTQYFGPGTRLTVL.

This sequence joins TRBV11-2 and TRBJ2-7, with 8 bases fitting TRBD1. V lost 6 bases, J lost 0 bases, and 13 bases stayed unmatched. Germline CDR1 SGHAT, CDR2 FQNNGV. The CDR3 loop spans 17 amino acids. The chain's CDR3 is CASRDLRGQVISYEQYF. The CDR3 DNA follows: TGTGCCAGCAGGGACTTAAGGGGACAGGTAATCTCCTACGAGCAGTACTTC.

This sequence joins TRBV7-8 and TRBJ1-2; D may be TRBD1 (5 bases). The germline V gene encodes CDR1 SGHVS and CDR2 FQNEAQ. There are 12 residues in the CDR3. The germline V and J ends were trimmed by 6 bases and 8 bases, with 13 bases remaining between them. CDR3 coding DNA: TGTGCCAGCAGGGGGGGGATTGAGGGCTACACCTTC. Protein: CASRGGIEGYTF.

The rearrangement joins TRBV27 to TRBJ2-7, with D uncertain. The V and J ends lost 10 bases and 3 bases respectively, with 19 bases between them. Germline CDR1 reads MNHEY; CDR2 reads SMNVEV (reference sequence). The CDR3 is 14 amino acids. The CDR3 nucleotides read TGTGCCACCTCTAGGACCTCTACCTTCTACGAGCAGTACTTC. Protein sequence: CATSRTSTFYEQYF.

V usage is TRBV9 and J usage is TRBJ2-5, with TRBD2 matching 8 bases. The CDR3 runs 16 residues. Trimming cost V 0 bases and J 5 bases; bases outside gene matches: 9. In germline, CDR1 is SGDLS, CDR2 YYNGEE. The CDR3 region has the DNA TGTGCCAGCAGCGTAGCTACGGAAGCGGGGGTGGAGACCCAGTACTTC. This encodes CASSVATEAGVETQYF.

The chain employs TRBV10-1 and TRBJ2-1, with TRBD2 matching 14 bases. Losses at the gene ends were 6 bases for V and 3 bases for J; bases not matched to a gene: 10. The CDR3 sequence is 18 residues long. From germline, CDR1 is WNHNN and CDR2 SYGVQD (reference sequence). The chain's CDR3 is CASSAAGTSGGRYNEQFF. The CDR3, as DNA: TGCGCCAGCAGCGCCGCCGGGACTAGCGGGGGCCGCTACAATGAGCAGTTCTTC.

V usage is TRBV9 and J usage is TRBJ2-7; D uncertain. Trimming cost V 0 bases and J 3 bases, with 7 bases left between them. The germline V gene has CDR1 SGDLS and CDR2 YYNGEE. The CDR3 consists of 13 residues. The CDR3 here is CASSVGAGYEQYF. As DNA, the CDR3 is TGTGCCAGCAGCGTAGGAGCAGGCTACGAGCAGTACTTC.

This clone showed up just once. The rearrangement links TRBV7-9 to TRBJ2-1, with TRBD2 as a possible D gene (6 bases). The CDR3 consists of 12 residues. V was cut by 0 bases and J by 9 bases, with 6 bases left in between. From germline, CDR1 is SEHNR and CDR2 FQNEAQ (reference sequence). The CDR3 sequence: CASSLAGGEQFF. The CDR3 bases are TGTGCCAGCAGCTTAGCGGGGGGTGAGCAGTTCTTC.

V gene TRBV6-6 combines with J gene TRBJ2-1; 12 bases agree with TRBD1. Germline V gene sequence: CDR1 MNHNY, CDR2 SVGAGI (reference sequence). This CDR3 is built from 15 residues. Germline trimming cut 7 bases from V and 7 bases from J; bases unmatched to any gene: 8. CDR3: CASTPGQGAGNEQFF. CDR3 in DNA: TGTGCCAGCACCCCGGGACAGGGGGCTGGGAATGAGCAGTTCTTC.

The chain is built from TRBV6-1 and TRBJ2-2; tentative D call: TRBD1 (6 bases). The germline V gene encodes CDR1 MNHNS and CDR2 SASEGT. The CDR3 length is 17 residues. V dropped 3 bases and J dropped 6 bases, with 20 bases sitting between them. CDR3 residues: CASSELRGTPPPGELFF. The CDR3, as DNA: TGTGCCAGCAGTGAGTTGAGGGGGACACCACCACCCGGGGAGCTGTTTTTT.

The rearrangement uses TRBV13 and TRBJ2-5, with a possible D match to TRBD2 (6 bases). Looked up from germline, CDR1 is PRHDT and CDR2 is FYEKMQ (reference sequence). The V gene lost 5 bases and the J gene lost 1 base, with 14 bases spanning the gap. The CDR3 covers 15 residues. For the CDR3, the DNA is TGTGCCAGCAGCCAACGACCCGGGGGCCAAGAGACCCAGTACTTC. Translating it yields CASSQRPGGQETQYF.

The chain has TRBV16 and TRBJ2-7, with D possibly matching TRBD1 (5 bases). CDR1 and CDR2 from the germline V gene are KGHSY and FQNENV. Trimming removed 2 bases from V and 0 bases from J, with 5 bases in between. The CDR3 consists of 13 residues. The CDR3: CASSQGASYEQYF. In DNA, the CDR3 is TGTGCCAGCAGCCAAGGGGCCTCCTACGAGCAGTACTTC.

The chain joins TRBV2 to TRBJ2-1, with D uncertain. This CDR3 region has 16 residues. From germline, CDR1 is SNHLY and CDR2 FYNNEI. Trimming pared 6 bases from V and 3 bases from J, leaving 18 bases between. The CDR3 is CASSLFRGTLYNEQFF. The DNA for the CDR3 is TGTGCCAGCAGCCTCTTCCGCGGTACCCTCTACAATGAGCAGTTCTTC. The full variable domain, completed using reference TRBV2 and TRBJ2-1, is EPEVTQTPSHQVTQMGQEVILRCVPISNHLYFYWYRQILGQKVEFLVSFYNNEISEKSEIFDDQFSVERPDGSNFTLKIRSTKLEDSAMYFCASSLFRGTLYNEQFFGPGTRLTVL.

This clone is a singleton in its sample. CDR3 sequence: CASSSGGGPEQYF. DNA for the CDR3: TGTGCCAGCAGTTCAGGGGGGGGTCCCGAGCAGTACTTC. This chain uses TRBV7-9 with TRBJ2-5; TRBD1 or TRBD2 may be the D gene (7 bases each). The tail of the sequence fits TRBJ2-7 better, so the J call may be wrong. The CDR3 totals 13 residues. Germline CDR1 and CDR2: SEHNR and FQNEAQ (reference sequence).

The V call is TRBV9, the J call TRBJ2-2; 10 positions agree with TRBD2. In germline, CDR1 is SGDLS, CDR2 YYNGEE. The CDR3 consists of 19 residues. Trimming cost V 2 bases and J 6 bases; bases outside gene matches: 16. The DNA of the CDR3 is TGTGCCAGCAGCGTCCCCCTCTTAGCGGCTAGCGGGAGAGCCGGGGAGCTGTTTTTT. Translated, it gives CASSVPLLAASGRAGELFF.

The chain has TRBV4-3 and TRBJ1-1, with 9 positions matching TRBD1. The ends lost 3 bases at V and 4 bases at J; junction bases unmatched: 3. The CDR3 spans 14 residues. The germline gives CDR1 LGHNA, CDR2 YSLEER. The CDR3 DNA follows: TGCGCCAGCAGCCATGGGACAGGGATCACTGAAGCTTTCTTT. Encoded protein: CASSHGTGITEAFF.

The chain joins TRBV7-6 to TRBJ2-7; 10 bases agree with TRBD1. The CDR3 runs to 15 residues. Germline V gene data show CDR1 as SGHVS and CDR2 as FNYEAQ. The ends lost 5 bases at V and 3 bases at J; junction bases unmatched: 7. The CDR3, as DNA: TGTGCCAGCAGCATAGGACAGGGGGGCAACTACGAGCAGTACTTC. Protein: CASSIGQGGNYEQYF.

The chain is built from TRBV6-4 and TRBJ2-1; 9 nucleotides align to TRBD2. This CDR3 region has 13 residues. CDR1 and CDR2 (germline): MRHNA, SNTAGT. Trimming removed 8 bases from V and 2 bases from J; junction bases left unmatched: 1. The CDR3 nucleotides read TGTGCCAGCCGCGGGGGGGCCTACAATGAGCAGTTCTTC. Translated: CASRGGAYNEQFF.

The chain joins TRBV2 to TRBJ2-7; a weak D match, TRBD1 (5 bases). V lost 6 bases to trimming and J lost 3 bases, with 18 bases between them. The CDR3 sequence is 15 residues long. Germline lookup yields CDR1 SNHLY and CDR2 FYNNEI. In DNA form, the CDR3 reads TGTGCCAGCAGGGCGTCCCAGGGATCGTACTACGAGCAGTACTTC. Protein: CASRASQGSYYEQYF.